This paragraph reports one T cell receptor beta chain. As yet, its antigen is unknown. The sample comes from a study of cytomegalovirus exposure and HLA in healthy donors. Findings and limits, study-wide: Productive rates of about 87% or about 30% were seen for most TCR beta V segments in an earlier analysis.

PCR amplification relied on 60 Vbeta primers (plus 13 Jbeta primers). Produced via immunoSEQ multiplex PCR; TCRdb's table is partial and in-frame only. The table for this sample gives 150,000 to 200,000 clones. The CDR3 extends over 14 amino acids. V gave up 5 bases and J gave up 0 bases, with 11 bases separating them. Looked up from germline, CDR1 is SEHNR and CDR2 is FQNEAQ (reference sequence). Sequencing was performed on PBMCs. The source of this sequence is a woman aged 18-30 years in good health and CMV-seropositive. This rearrangement joins TRBV7-9 to TRBJ2-7; D gene uncertain. CDR3 in amino acids: CASSQTLYSYEQYF. The CDR3 region has the DNA TGTGCCAGCAGCCAGACACTCTACTCCTACGAGCAGTACTTC.